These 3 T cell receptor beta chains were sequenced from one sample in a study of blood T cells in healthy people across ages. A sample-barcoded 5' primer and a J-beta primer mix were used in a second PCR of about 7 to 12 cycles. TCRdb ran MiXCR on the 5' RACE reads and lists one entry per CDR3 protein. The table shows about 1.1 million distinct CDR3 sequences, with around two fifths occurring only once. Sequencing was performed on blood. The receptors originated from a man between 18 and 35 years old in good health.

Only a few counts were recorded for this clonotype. The CDR3 DNA reads as TGTGCCAGCAGTTTCGACAGTCTCCAAGAGACCCAGTACTTC. It encodes CASSFDSLQETQYF. The chain is built from TRBV6-6 and TRBJ2-5; D perhaps matches TRBD1 (5 bases). Germline V gene lookup returns CDR1 MNHNY and CDR2 SVGAGI (reference sequence). Trimming pared 4 bases from V and 1 base from J, leaving 10 bases between. This CDR3 has 14 residues.

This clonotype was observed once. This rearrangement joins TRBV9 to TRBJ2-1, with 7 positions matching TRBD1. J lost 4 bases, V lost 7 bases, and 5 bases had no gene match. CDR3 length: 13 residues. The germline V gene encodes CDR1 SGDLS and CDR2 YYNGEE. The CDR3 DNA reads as TGTGCCAGCGGGGGACAGACATACAATGAGCAGTTCTTC. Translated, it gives CASGGQTYNEQFF.

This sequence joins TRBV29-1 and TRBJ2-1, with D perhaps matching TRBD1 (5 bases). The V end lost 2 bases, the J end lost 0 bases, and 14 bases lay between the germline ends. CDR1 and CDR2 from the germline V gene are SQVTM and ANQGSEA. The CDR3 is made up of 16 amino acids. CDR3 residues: CSVEPWGRPSYNEQFF. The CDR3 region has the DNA TGCAGCGTTGAACCCTGGGGCCGACCCTCCTACAATGAGCAGTTCTTC.